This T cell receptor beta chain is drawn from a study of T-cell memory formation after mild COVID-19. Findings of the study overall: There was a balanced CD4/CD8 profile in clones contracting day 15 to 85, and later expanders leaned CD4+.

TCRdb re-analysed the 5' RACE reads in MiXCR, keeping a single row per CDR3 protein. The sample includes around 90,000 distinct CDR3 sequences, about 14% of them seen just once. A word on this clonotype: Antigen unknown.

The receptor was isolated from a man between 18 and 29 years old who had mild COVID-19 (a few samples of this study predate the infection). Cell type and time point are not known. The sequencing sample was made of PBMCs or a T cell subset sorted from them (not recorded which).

This CDR3 is CSGLPGAGNQPQHF. The CDR3 DNA reads TGCAGCGGCCTTCCGGGGGCTGGCAATCAGCCCCAGCATTTT. This chain connects TRBV29-1 to TRBJ1-5, with a possible D match to TRBD1 (6 bases). Deletions cut 7 bases from V and 2 bases from J, with 15 bases between. Germline V CDR1 and CDR2: SQVTM, ANQGSEA. The CDR3 runs to 14 residues.